Detailed here is one TCR beta chain. Its specific antigen is unknown. No base-level quality is on record; no much larger clone is a single base apart. The data stem from a study of tumor-infiltrating lymphocytes in localized non-small cell lung cancer (TCRdb year 2021). Regarding the complete study: Several histologies were represented in the cohort, which also included both smokers and never-smokers as well as patients whose samples were collected after neoadjuvant chemotherapy. From each patient came resected tumor tissue plus uninvolved lung tissue from that same patient, and the uninvolved lung tissue was described as non-adjacent to the tumor. TCR sequencing was one of several integrated assays, alongside flow cytometry, multiplex immunofluorescence, RNA-seq, exome sequencing and proteomics, applied to the same patients. The overall ICON cohort was composed of 150 surgical patients with localized non-small cell lung cancer whose tumors were resected. A total of 50 or so patients were included in the paired tumor versus uninvolved lung comparison of immunoSEQ T-cell fraction. Study-wide findings and limitations: Recurrence-free survival showed no association with tumor T-cell fraction from TCR sequencing (p = 0.61). Because assay coverage varied across patients depending on available tissue quantity, TCR sequencing was performed for only a subset of the cohort. Consistent with immunofluorescence CD3 counts, TCRbeta sequencing supported greater T cell infiltration in tumors than in uninvolved lung tissue. TCR-derived T-cell fraction did not differ between the flow cytometry-defined immunotypes IM1 (good prognosis) and IM2 (poor prognosis). Because different assays used different pieces of the same tissue, intratumor heterogeneity could not be separated from technical variation.

ICON enrollment began in April 2016, and the last patient was enrolled in 2018. From a subcohort of 76 patients, fresh tumor and matched uninvolved tissue were collected for in-depth immune analyses, including TCR sequencing. DNA for TCR sequencing was isolated from bulk tissue, and no cell sorting was done. The immunoSEQ assay used for TCR sequencing gave the T-cell fraction in both tumor and uninvolved lung tissue. As for the authors' bioinformatics: To analyze survival, patients were divided into a high T-cell fraction group (upper tertile) and a low T-cell fraction group (lower two tertiles), and the two groups were compared using a log-rank test. A signed-rank test was used to test differences in T-cell fraction between paired tumor and uninvolved lung samples. TCRdb took this table from immuneACCESS and kept in-frame rearrangements with V and J called. Such tables lack part of the clones; where checked against another copy, unresolved V genes explain under half of the gap, and the rest is unexplained. V and J calls and clone size are copied from that table; D and trimming were computed from the DNA. The sample yields 20,000 to 25,000 clones; just under 70% were counted once. Jointly, the top ten make up roughly 15% of the sample.

Between the V and J ends, shortened by 5 bases and 4 bases respectively, the junction contains 18 bases. Looking up the germline V gene (reference sequence) yields CDR1 SEHNR and CDR2 FQNEAQ. The CDR3 covers 15 residues, taking in both the cysteine and the phenylalanine. CDR3 DNA only is kept here, 45 bases in frame from base 1. Recombination linked TRBV7-9 to TRBJ2-7, with TRBD2 as a weak D call on 5 bases. The receptor's source is a human donor with non-small cell lung cancer. Sequencing used lung tumor tissue. The DNA reads TGTGCCAGCAGCCCTAGAAGGAGCGGTGGATACGAGCAGTACTTC. This yields the protein CASSPRRSGGYEQYF.